This T cell receptor (beta chain) was captured in a study of blood T cell repertoires in COVID-19. This table comes from immunoSEQ multiplex PCR, and its TCRdb copy is limited to in-frame clones, with some not included. Counted here are 100,000 to 150,000 clones, around 87% occurring once; the ten biggest clones make up more than 3.5%. CDR3 size: 13 residues. V was trimmed by 2 bases and J by 4 bases, leaving 8 bases between them. Germline CDR1 and CDR2: MDHEN and SYDVKM. Sequencing was done on a sample of peripheral blood. The chain is built from TRBV28 and TRBJ2-5; possible D gene TRBD2, 6 bases. This receptor was identified in a woman aged 55 to 70 with acute or convalescent COVID-19. Here the CDR3 DNA reads TGTGCCAGCAGTTTAGGGGGAGGAGAGACCCAGTACTTC. It is translated as CASSLGGGETQYF.